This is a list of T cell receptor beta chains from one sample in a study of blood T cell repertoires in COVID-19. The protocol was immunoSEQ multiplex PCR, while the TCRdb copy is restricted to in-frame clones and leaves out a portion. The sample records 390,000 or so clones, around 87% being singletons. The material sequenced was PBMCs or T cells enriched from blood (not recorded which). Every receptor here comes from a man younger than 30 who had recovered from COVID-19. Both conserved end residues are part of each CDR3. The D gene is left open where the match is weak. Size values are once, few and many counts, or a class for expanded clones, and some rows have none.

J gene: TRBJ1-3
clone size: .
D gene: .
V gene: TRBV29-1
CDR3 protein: CSVLTGYSGNTIYF
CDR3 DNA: TGCAGCGTCTTAACAGGGTACTCTGGAAACACCATATATTTT

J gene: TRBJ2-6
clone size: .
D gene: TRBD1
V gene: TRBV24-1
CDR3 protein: CATSDPTGDPNVLTF
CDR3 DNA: TGTGCCACCAGTGACCCGACAGGGGATCCCAACGTCCTGACTTTC

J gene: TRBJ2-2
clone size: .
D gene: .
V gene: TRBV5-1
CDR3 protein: CASNPTVVTDTGELFF
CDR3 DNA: TGCGCCAGCAACCCGACAGTTGTTACCGACACCGGGGAGCTGTTTTTT

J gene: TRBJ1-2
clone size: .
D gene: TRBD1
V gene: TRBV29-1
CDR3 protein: CSVQGAQGSNYGYTF
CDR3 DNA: TGCAGCGTCCAGGGGGCGCAGGGCTCTAACTATGGCTACACCTTC

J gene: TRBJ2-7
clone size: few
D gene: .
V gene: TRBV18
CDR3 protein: CASSPRQAYEQYF
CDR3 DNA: TGTGCCAGCTCACCACGACAGGCCTACGAGCAGTACTTC

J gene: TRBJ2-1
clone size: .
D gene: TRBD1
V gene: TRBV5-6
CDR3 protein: CASSLRGGLSYNEQFF
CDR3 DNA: TGTGCCAGCAGCTTGAGAGGGGGCTTGTCCTACAATGAGCAGTTCTTC

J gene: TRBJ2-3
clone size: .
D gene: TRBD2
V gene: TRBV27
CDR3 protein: CASCRLAGGQTQYF
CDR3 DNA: TGTGCCAGCTGTCGCCTAGCGGGGGGGCAAACGCAGTATTTT

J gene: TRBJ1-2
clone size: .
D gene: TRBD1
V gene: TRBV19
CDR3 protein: CASFTGGAFTYGYTF
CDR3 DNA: TGTGCCAGTTTTACAGGGGGCGCTTTCACTTATGGCTACACCTTC

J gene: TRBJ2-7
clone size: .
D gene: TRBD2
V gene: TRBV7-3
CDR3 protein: CASSLNPGGWSEQYF
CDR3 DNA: TGTGCCAGCAGCTTAAACCCGGGGGGATGGAGCGAGCAGTACTTC

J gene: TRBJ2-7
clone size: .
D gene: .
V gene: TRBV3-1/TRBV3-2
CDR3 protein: CASSSQGGRSYEQYF
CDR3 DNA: TGTGCCAGCAGCTCACAGGGGGGGCGTTCCTACGAGCAGTACTTC

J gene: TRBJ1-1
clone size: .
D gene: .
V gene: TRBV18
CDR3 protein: CASSPVFEGNTEAFF
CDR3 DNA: TGTGCCAGCTCACCCGTTTTTGAGGGGAACACTGAAGCTTTCTTT

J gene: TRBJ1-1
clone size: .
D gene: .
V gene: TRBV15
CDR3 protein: CATSRDLRGWPEAFF
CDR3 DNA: TGTGCCACCAGCAGAGATTTGAGGGGGTGGCCTGAAGCTTTCTTT

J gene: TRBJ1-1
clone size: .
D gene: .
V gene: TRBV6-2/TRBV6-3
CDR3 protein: CASSYSFRGENTEAFF
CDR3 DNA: TGTGCCAGCAGTTACTCGTTCAGGGGTGAGAACACTGAAGCTTTCTTT

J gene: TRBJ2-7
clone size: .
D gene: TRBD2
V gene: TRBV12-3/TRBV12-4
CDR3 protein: CASGTSASYEQYF
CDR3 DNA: TGTGCCAGCGGAACTAGCGCATCCTACGAGCAGTACTTC